The 29 T cell receptor beta chains reported below all come from one sample, sequenced in a study of CD4 and CD8 cells across lung adenocarcinoma regions (dated by TCRdb to the late 2010s). To prepare the library, PCR was applied. Instrument on record: HiSeq X Ten. TCRdb cleaned the public reads at Q25 with fastp, built clones with MiXCR and kept in-frame beta chains. Rows with a matching CDR3 protein are joined into one entry that keeps the most common DNA and genes. This sample has 3,000 or so distinct CDR3 sequences in its table, and around 60% of those were observed once. The top ten clones comprise approximately 15% of the sample. Material: CD4+ T cells from the margin of a lung tumor. The cell subset or site label, as the study defines it: tumor margin region. The receptors stem from a male donor with lung adenocarcinoma. The CD4 and CD8 labels of this study may be unreliable.

J is TRBJ2-1 and V is TRBV6-1; the D call may be TRBD1 or TRBD2 (5 bases each). The V end was cut by 7 bases, the J end by 10 bases, with 17 bases between. This CDR3 is 13 amino acids long. CDR1 and CDR2 from the germline V gene are MNHNS and SASEGT. The CDR3 region has the DNA TGTGCCAGCACCCCGGGGCCGGGTAGGGAGCAGTTCTTC. This translates into CASTPGPGREQFF.

CDR3: CASALAPGSTETQYF. The CDR3 DNA reads as TGTGCCAGCGCTTTGGCCCCCGGGAGCACAGAGACGCAGTACTTC. The chain recombines TRBV6-1 with TRBJ2-3; a weak D match, TRBD2 (6 bases). The assigned J gene may be wrong: the sequence end matches TRBJ2-7 better. The CDR3 runs 15 residues. Germline V gene lookup returns CDR1 MNHNS and CDR2 SASEGT.

The chain carries TRBV7-3 and TRBJ2-3; D gene unclear. With 1 base removed from V and 4 bases from J, the gap between germline ends came to 12 bases. This CDR3 spans 15 amino acids. Germline V lookup: CDR1 SGHTA, CDR2 FQGTGA. The CDR3 region is CASSLSGRHADTQYF. The CDR3 bases are TGTGCCAGCAGCTTAAGCGGAAGACACGCAGATACGCAGTATTTT.

This chain links TRBV6-1 with TRBJ2-3; D remains ambiguous. The length of the CDR3 is 12 residues. V lost 4 bases to trimming and J lost 7 bases, with 9 bases between them. Germline V gene sequence: CDR1 MNHNS, CDR2 SASEGT. CDR3 residues: CASSVNVNTQYF. CDR3 sequence (DNA): TGTGCCAGCAGTGTGAACGTGAATACGCAGTATTTT.

V usage is TRBV6-1 and J usage is TRBJ1-1; D perhaps matches TRBD1 (6 bases). CDR1 is MNHNS and CDR2 is SASEGT in the germline V gene. The CDR3 is made up of 15 amino acids. Trimming pared 7 bases from V and 1 base from J, leaving 16 bases between. CDR3 in DNA: TGTGCCAGCACCTCCAGAGGCAGGGGGAACACTGAAGCTTTCTTT. Its protein product is CASTSRGRGNTEAFF.

This clonotype is labeled medium-sized. This rearrangement joins TRBV3-1 to TRBJ1-2; D may be TRBD1 (6 bases). In germline, CDR1 is LGHDT, CDR2 YNNKEL (reference sequence). The CDR3 is made up of 15 amino acids. V lost 3 bases to trimming and J lost 2 bases, with 13 bases between them. The DNA for the CDR3 is TGTGCCAGCAGCCATGGGGCAGGGGACAACTATGGCTACACCTTC. Its translation is CASSHGAGDNYGYTF.

V usage is TRBV4-1 and J usage is TRBJ1-2; the D gene is possibly TRBD1 (5 bases). The germline V gene has CDR1 MGHRA and CDR2 YSYEKL. This CDR3 has 14 amino acids. Deletions cut 1 base from V and 8 bases from J, with 14 bases between. As DNA, the CDR3 is TGCGCCAGCAGCCAAGCATGGGACCGGACGGGCTACACCTTC. This codes for CASSQAWDRTGYTF.

Worth noting for this clonotype: The junction shows a germline mismatch at one end, possibly a read error. V gene TRBV6-4 combines with J gene TRBJ2-3; D might be TRBD2 (8 bases). CDR1 is MRHNA and CDR2 is SNTAGT in the germline V gene. The CDR3 totals 15 residues. The CDR3 bases are TGTGCCAGCAGTGACTCGCCGGGAGGGACAGAGACGCAGTATTTC. This gives the protein CASSDSPGGTETQYF.

As concerns this clonotype: Mismatch with germline at one junction end may stem from a read error. The V and J genes are TRBV3-1 and TRBJ2-2, with D tentatively TRBD1 (6 bases). This CDR3 spans 16 amino acids. Germline lookup yields CDR1 LGHDT and CDR2 YNNKEL (reference sequence). CDR3 loop: CASSQEGTGIDGELYF. In DNA, the CDR3 is TGTGCCAGCAGCCAAGAAGGAACAGGGATAGACGGGGAGCTGTACTTT. The full variable domain, with the rest looked up from reference TRBV3-1 and TRBJ2-2, is DTAVSQTPKYLVTQMGNDKSIKCEQNLGHDTMYWYKQDSKKFLKIMFSYNNKELIINETVPNRFSPKSPDKAHLNLHINSLELGDSAVYFCASSQEGTGIDGELYFGEGSRLTVL.

This clonotype was seen more than once but under ten times. The genes are TRBV6-1 and TRBJ1-1; tentatively, D is TRBD1 (5 bases). This CDR3 comprises 14 residues. Germline V lookup: CDR1 MNHNS, CDR2 SASEGT. The V end lost 4 bases, the J end lost 3 bases, and 12 bases lay between the germline ends. The CDR3 protein is CASSGDGSHTEAFF. CDR3 coding DNA: TGTGCCAGCAGTGGGGACGGATCTCACACTGAAGCTTTCTTT.

The chain links TRBV6-1 to TRBJ2-5; D call uncertain. The germline CDR1 and CDR2 sequences are MNHNS and SASEGT. The CDR3 runs to 11 residues. Trimming cost V 6 bases and J 7 bases, with 9 bases left between them. The CDR3 DNA follows: TGTGCCAGCAGCCCGCGTGGGACCCAGTACTTC. Translation: CASSPRGTQYF.

Concerning this clonotype: The junction and the germline gene differ at one end; a read error may be behind it. This chain uses TRBV6-1 with TRBJ2-1; a possible D gene is TRBD2 (6 bases). The CDR3 extends over 14 amino acids. CDR1 and CDR2 from the germline V gene are MNHNS and SASEGT. CDR3 DNA: TGTGCCAGCAATGAAGGAGCTAACGGCGGGGAGCAGTTTTTT. Its translation: CASNEGANGGEQFF.

This clonotype has just a few counts. CDR3 sequence reads: CASSLRGHSQETQYF. CDR3 DNA sequence: TGTGCCAGCAGCTTAAGGGGGCATTCCCAAGAGACCCAGTACTTC. The rearrangement links TRBV7-8 to TRBJ2-5; TRBD1 agrees at 7 bases. Per the germline V gene, CDR1 is SGHVS and CDR2 is FQNEAQ. After removal of 2 bases from V and 1 base from J, the junction contained 4 bases not matched to a gene. The CDR3 is 15 residues long.

Concerning this clonotype: The junction differs from germline at one of its ends, possibly a read error. This chain connects TRBV4-3 to TRBJ2-4, with D possibly called TRBD1 or TRBD2 (5 bases each). The CDR3 has 16 amino acids. The germline V gene has CDR1 LGHNA and CDR2 YSLEER. The CDR3 sequence is CASSPTGTSAKNIQYF. The CDR3 DNA follows: TGCGCCAGCAGCCCAACGGGGACGAGCGCCAAAAACATTCAGTACTTT.

The chain links TRBV6-1 to TRBJ2-1; a weak D match, TRBD1 (5 bases). Germline V gives CDR1 MNHNS, CDR2 SASEGT. The V end was cut by 6 bases, the J end by 14 bases, with 17 bases between. The CDR3 extends over 12 amino acids. In nucleotides, the CDR3 is TGTGCCAGCAGACCCCTTAGTGGGGCGGAGTTCTTC. It specifies CASRPLSGAEFF.

This clonotype came up once. At one boundary the junction diverges from the germline segment, which might be a read error. J is TRBJ2-5 and V is TRBV7-7; TRBD2 is a possible D gene (6 bases). The DNA end is more similar to TRBJ2-1, so the J call may be wrong. CDR1 is SSHAT and CDR2 is FNYEAQ in the germline V gene (reference sequence). The CDR3 sequence is 13 residues long. The CDR3 is CASSSGRSNEQFF. CDR3 DNA sequence: TGTGCTAGCAGCTCGGGGAGGAGTAATGAGCAGTTCTTC.

The V call is TRBV7-8, the J call TRBJ2-1; TRBD2 aligns across 15 bases. V lost 1 base and J lost 9; bases outside the gene matches: 10. The length of the CDR3 is 18 residues. Germline V gene sequence: CDR1 SGHVS, CDR2 FQNEAQ. Here the CDR3 reads CASSLVGLAGGRMGEQFF. The CDR3 bases are TGTGCCAGCAGCTTAGTCGGACTAGCGGGAGGGCGCATGGGTGAGCAGTTCTTC.

This chain connects TRBV6-1 to TRBJ1-1, with D perhaps matching TRBD1 (6 bases). Germline values: CDR1 MNHNS, CDR2 SASEGT. Between the trimmed V and J ends, which lost 6 bases and 5 bases, there was a span of 19 bases. The CDR3 sequence is 15 residues long. The chain's CDR3 is CASRRGGGALTEAFF. The CDR3 nucleotides are TGTGCCAGCAGGAGAGGGGGAGGGGCATTGACTGAAGCTTTCTTT.

V is TRBV6-8 and J is TRBJ2-5, with D maybe TRBD1 (6 bases). Trimming took off 3 bases at V and 3 bases at J, with 14 bases between the two ends. The CDR3 extends over 15 amino acids. Germline V gives CDR1 MNHGY, CDR2 SAAAGT. CDR3 residues: CASSYLEQGKETQYF. The CDR3 nucleotides are TGTGCCAGCAGTTATTTGGAACAGGGCAAAGAGACCCAGTACTTC.

About this clonotype itself: One junction end does not reproduce the germline sequence, and a read error may be involved. The rearrangement links TRBV7-7 to TRBJ2-5; 10 bases agree with TRBD1. The CDR3 length is 13 residues. Germline-derived CDR1 and CDR2 are SSHAT and FNYEAQ (reference sequence). CDR3 region: CASSVDRGSEQYF. The CDR3 nucleotides are TGTGCTAGCAGCGTGGACAGGGGGAGTGAGCAGTACTTC.

V is TRBV10-2 and J is TRBJ2-2, with 14 bases fitting TRBD2. This CDR3 has 17 residues. J gave up 8 bases and V 3 bases, and 8 bases lay outside the gene matches. Per the germline V gene, CDR1 is WSHSY and CDR2 is SAAADI. CDR3: CASSDPGTSGSIGELFF. The DNA of the CDR3 is TGCGCCAGCAGTGACCCCGGGACTAGCGGGAGTATAGGGGAGCTGTTTTTT.

CDR3 nucleotide sequence: TGTGCCAGCAGTTTAAGGCACGGGGGCTCCTACAATGAGCAGTTCTTC. Protein: CASSLRHGGSYNEQFF. V gene TRBV12-3 or TRBV12-4 combines with J gene TRBJ2-1; the D gene is possibly TRBD2 (6 bases). Trimming took off 2 bases at V and 0 bases at J, with 11 bases between the two ends. The CDR3 has 16 residues.

As to this clonotype: The germline gene is not matched at one end of the junction; a read error may be the cause. The V and J genes are TRBV7-2 and TRBJ2-2; D may match TRBD1 or TRBD2 (6 bases each). The CDR3 is made up of 16 amino acids. The germline CDR1 and CDR2 sequences are SGHTA and FQGNSA. The CDR3 DNA is TGTGCCAGCAGCCCCCCTGGGGGGCGAAACTCCGGGGAGCAGTTTTTC. Protein: CASSPPGGRNSGEQFF.

This clonotype has more than one count but fewer than ten. This chain joins TRBV6-1 and TRBJ2-5; a possible D gene is TRBD2 (7 bases). V was clipped by 2 bases and J by 5 bases, with 15 bases between them. In germline, CDR1 is MNHNS, CDR2 SASEGT. The length of the CDR3 is 15 residues. CDR3 coding DNA: TGTGCCAGCAGTGAATATCGGGGAGGGGGGGAGACCCAGTACTTC. Translating gives CASSEYRGGGETQYF.

The V and J genes are TRBV6-1 and TRBJ2-1, with 9 bases fitting TRBD1. In germline, CDR1 is MNHNS, CDR2 SASEGT. V lost 3 bases, J lost 6 bases, and 6 bases stayed unmatched. There are 15 residues in the CDR3. CDR3 bases: TGTGCCAGCAGTGACCCGGGACAGGGAATCAATGAGCAGTTCTTC. Amino acid sequence: CASSDPGQGINEQFF.

By sample fraction, this clonotype is large (0.1 to 1%). CDR3 in amino acids: CASSEETSYWFAGELFF. In DNA, the CDR3 is TGTGCCAGCAGTGAAGAGACTAGCTATTGGTTTGCCGGGGAGCTGTTTTTT. This chain joins TRBV6-1 and TRBJ2-2, with 7 bases matching TRBD2. This CDR3 region has 17 residues. Trimming removed 1 base from V and 6 bases from J; junction bases left unmatched: 11. The germline V gene encodes CDR1 MNHNS and CDR2 SASEGT.

The chain couples TRBV6-1 to TRBJ2-2, with 11 bases fitting TRBD2. V lost 2 bases and J lost 16; bases outside the gene matches: 18. This CDR3 has 17 amino acids. Germline values: CDR1 MNHNS, CDR2 SASEGT. CDR3 residues: CASSEFQLAGVAGAQFF. The CDR3 DNA sequence: TGTGCCAGCAGTGAATTTCAACTAGCGGGAGTGGCCGGGGCGCAGTTTTTT.

This chain uses TRBV6-1 with TRBJ2-1; D may be TRBD2 (5 bases). The germline V gene encodes CDR1 MNHNS and CDR2 SASEGT. The V end was cut by 8 bases, the J end by 7 bases, with 12 bases between. The CDR3 consists of 12 residues. DNA of the CDR3: TGTGCCAGCCGTAAAATAGCGAATGAGCAGTTCTTC. Translating gives CASRKIANEQFF.

The genes are TRBV7-2 and TRBJ2-7, with TRBD1 as a possible D gene (6 bases). The length of the CDR3 is 14 residues. The germline CDR1 and CDR2 sequences are SGHTA and FQGNSA. Trimming cost V 3 bases and J 0 bases, with 9 bases left between them. CDR3 bases: TGTGCCAGCAGCTTTACGACAGGCTCCTACGAGCAGTACTTC. This codes for CASSFTTGSYEQYF.